What follows is one TCR beta chain and its context. V was pared by 2 bases and J by 0 bases, with 17 bases between. Germline lookup yields CDR1 MGHRA and CDR2 YSYEKL. The CDR3 runs to 18 residues. In the authors' methods: Amplification with reference gene primers provided the estimates of nucleated cell counts. TCRdb's table, derived via immunoSEQ multiplex PCR, lists solely in-frame clones and lacks some. The V and J calls and clone size were taken over from that table, and D and trimming were inferred from the DNA. This sample has approximately 120,000 clones, with less than 90% found just once. These data come from a study of blood T cell repertoires in COVID-19. As for the study in general: PBMCs, B-cell-depleted T cells, or T cells provided the cDNA or gDNA that made up the material.

Sequenced sample: peripheral blood. The genes are TRBV4-1 and TRBJ1-3, with D uncertain. This TCR derives from a man older than 75 with active or convalescent COVID-19. The CDR3 loop reads CASSQTPEALPSGNTIYF. The CDR3, as DNA: TGCGCCAGCAGCCAAACCCCAGAGGCCCTTCCCTCTGGAAACACCATATATTTT.